The clone carrying this T cell receptor beta chain was observed a single time. This table comes from immunoSEQ multiplex PCR, and its TCRdb copy is limited to in-frame clones, with some not included. This sample yields roughly 4,600 clones, of which roughly 80% are seen a single time; around 8% belongs to the top ten. The record originates from a study of immune evolution from preneoplasia to lung adenocarcinoma. This clonotype was sampled from a person aged 60-80 years with lung adenocarcinoma. Sample: FFPE lung adenocarcinoma in situ tissue.

CDR3 nucleotide sequence: TGTGCCAGCAGCGGAAGGGGCTGGAGAACTATAATGGGCACAGATACGCAGTATTTT. Its protein product is CASSGRGWRTIMGTDTQYF. The rearrangement links TRBV14 to TRBJ2-3; TRBD1 is a possible D gene (5 bases). V was clipped by 5 bases and J by 1 base, with 25 bases between them. CDR1 is SGHDN and CDR2 is FVKESK in the germline V gene. The CDR3 spans 19 residues.